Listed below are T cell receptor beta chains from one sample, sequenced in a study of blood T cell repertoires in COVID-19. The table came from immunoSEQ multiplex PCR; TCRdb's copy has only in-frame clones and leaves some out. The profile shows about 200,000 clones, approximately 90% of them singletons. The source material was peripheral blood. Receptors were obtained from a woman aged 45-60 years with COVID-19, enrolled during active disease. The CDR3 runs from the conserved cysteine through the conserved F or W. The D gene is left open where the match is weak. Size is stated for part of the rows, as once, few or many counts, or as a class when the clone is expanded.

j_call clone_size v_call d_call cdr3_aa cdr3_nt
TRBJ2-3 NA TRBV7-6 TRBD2 CASSLSASGGRDTQYF TGTGCCAGCAGCTTATCGGCTAGCGGGGGTAGGGATACGCAGTATTTT
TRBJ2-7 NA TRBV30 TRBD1 CAWSVGTAPYEQYF TGTGCCTGGAGTGTGGGGACAGCTCCCTACGAGCAGTACTTC
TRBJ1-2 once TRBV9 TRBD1 CASSVAGQGGSEGYTF TGTGCCAGCAGCGTAGCCGGACAGGGGGGATCCGAAGGCTACACCTTC
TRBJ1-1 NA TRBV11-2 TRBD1 CASSLMGTGRLGTEAFF TGTGCCAGCAGCTTAATGGGGACAGGGAGGTTAGGCACTGAAGCTTTCTTT
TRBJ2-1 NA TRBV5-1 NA CASTQQGNPYNEQFF TGCGCCAGCACCCAACAGGGAAACCCTTACAATGAGCAGTTCTTC
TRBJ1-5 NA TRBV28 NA CASRSTNQPQHF TGTGCCAGCAGATCTACCAATCAGCCCCAGCATTTT
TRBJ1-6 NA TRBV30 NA CAWRVPGGDSPLHF TGTGCCTGGAGGGTTCCGGGTGGCGACTCACCCCTCCACTTT
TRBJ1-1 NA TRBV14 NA CASSQKTGNTEAFF TGTGCCAGCAGCCAAAAGACAGGGAACACTGAAGCTTTCTTT
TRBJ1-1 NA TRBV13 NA CASSPAGENTEAFF TGTGCCAGCAGCCCTGCGGGGGAGAACACTGAAGCTTTCTTT
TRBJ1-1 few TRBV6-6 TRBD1 CASSSTQGRNTEAFF TGTGCCAGCAGTTCGACACAGGGGAGGAACACTGAAGCTTTCTTT
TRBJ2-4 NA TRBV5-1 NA CASSLRRGWSKNIQYF TGCGCCAGCAGCTTAAGGAGGGGTTGGTCCAAAAACATTCAGTACTTC
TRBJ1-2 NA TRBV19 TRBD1 CASEGGTGSKNYGYTF TGTGCCAGCGAGGGGGGGACAGGGTCGAAAAACTATGGCTACACCTTC
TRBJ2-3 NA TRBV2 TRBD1 CACRDRVPDTQYF TGTGCCTGCCGGGACAGGGTACCAGATACGCAGTATTTT
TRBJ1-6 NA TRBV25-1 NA CASRQLNSPLHF TGTGCCAGCCGACAGCTTAATTCACCCCTCCACTTT
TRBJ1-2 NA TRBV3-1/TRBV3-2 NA CASNPGSSLYGYTF TGTGCCAGCAACCCGGGATCAAGCCTTTATGGCTACACCTTC
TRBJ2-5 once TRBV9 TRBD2 CASSVGGSGGAQYF TGTGCCAGCAGCGTAGGAGGTAGCGGGGGGGCCCAGTACTTC
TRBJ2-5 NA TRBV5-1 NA CASSLGGPDRYQETQYF TGCGCCAGCAGCTTGGGGGGGCCCGACAGGTACCAAGAGACCCAGTACTTC
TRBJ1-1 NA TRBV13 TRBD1 CASSGGSGGIRNTEAFF TGTGCCAGCAGCGGTGGGTCAGGGGGCATACGGAACACTGAAGCTTTCTTT
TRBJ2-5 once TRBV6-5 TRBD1 CASTRTGPLETQYF TGTGCCAGCACCAGGACAGGGCCATTAGAGACCCAGTACTTC
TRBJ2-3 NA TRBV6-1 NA CASSEAGTRPSTDTQYF TGTGCCAGCAGTGAAGCAGGGACAAGACCGAGCACAGATACGCAGTATTTT
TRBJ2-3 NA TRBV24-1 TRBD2 CATSYGTSVGAQYF TGTGCCACCAGTTACGGGACTAGCGTTGGGGCGCAGTATTTT